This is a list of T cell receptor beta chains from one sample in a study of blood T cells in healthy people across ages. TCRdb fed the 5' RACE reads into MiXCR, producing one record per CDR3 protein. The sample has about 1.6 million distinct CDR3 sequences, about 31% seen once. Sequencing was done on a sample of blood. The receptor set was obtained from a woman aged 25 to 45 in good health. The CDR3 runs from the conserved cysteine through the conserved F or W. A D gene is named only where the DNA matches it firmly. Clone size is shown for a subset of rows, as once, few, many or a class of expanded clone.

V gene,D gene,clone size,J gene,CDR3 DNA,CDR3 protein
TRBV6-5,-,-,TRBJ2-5,TGTGCCAGCAGGAACAAGCAGACCCAGTACTTC,CASRNKQTQYF
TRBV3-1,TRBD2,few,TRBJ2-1,TGTGCCAGCAGCCCCCGCGGGACTAGCTCCTACAATGAGCAGTTCTTC,CASSPRGTSSYNEQFF
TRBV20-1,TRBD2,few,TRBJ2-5,TGCAGTGCCAAGGGGGGGAGCGGGAGCGGTTTGGGAGAGACCCAGTACTTC,CSAKGGSGSGLGETQYF
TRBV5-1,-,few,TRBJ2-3,TGCGCCAGCAGCTTGGAATTACTAAGCACAGATACGCAGTATTTT,CASSLELLSTDTQYF
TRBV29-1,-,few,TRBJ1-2,TGCAGCGTTCACGACAGTTACTATGGCTACACCTTC,CSVHDSYYGYTF
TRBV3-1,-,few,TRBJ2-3,TGTGCCAGCAGCCAAGAGATGAGTCCCACAGATACGCAGTATTTT,CASSQEMSPTDTQYF
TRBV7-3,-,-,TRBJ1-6,TGTGCCAGCTCAGCATCAGGGGCAGGTTCACCCCTCCACTTT,CASSASGAGSPLHF
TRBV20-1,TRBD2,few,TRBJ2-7,TGCAGTGCTAGAGATCCCCGGCTAGCGGTGGCCTACGAGCAGTACTTC,CSARDPRLAVAYEQYF
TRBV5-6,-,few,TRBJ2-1,TGTGCCAGCAGCTTGTTGGCAAGCGCCCTTTACAATGAGCAGTTCTTC,CASSLLASALYNEQFF
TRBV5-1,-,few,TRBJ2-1,TGCGCCAGCAGTTGGGGGACGGGGGCAAGCTCCTACAATGAGCAGTTCTTC,CASSWGTGASSYNEQFF
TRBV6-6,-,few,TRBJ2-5,TGTGCCAGCAGTCCCTGGACAGACGACGAGCTGTACTTC,CASSPWTDDELYF
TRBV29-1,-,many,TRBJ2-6,TGCAGCGTTGACTCCGGGGCCAACGTCCTGACTTTC,CSVDSGANVLTF
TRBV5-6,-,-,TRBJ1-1,TGTGCCGGCAGCTTGGAGCAGGGCCTGACCACTGAAGCTTTCTTT,CAGSLEQGLTTEAFF
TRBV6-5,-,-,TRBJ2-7,TGTGCCTGCTTCGGTAGCTCCTACGAGCAGTACTTC,CACFGSSYEQYF
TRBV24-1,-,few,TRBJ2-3,TGTGCCACCGAGCCCAGCGGACAGCCAATCAGCCCTGGGGATACGCAGTATTTT,CATEPSGQPISPGDTQYF
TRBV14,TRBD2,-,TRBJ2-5,TGTGCCAGCAGCAACTACGGGGGGAGCCAAGAGACCCAGTACTTC,CASSNYGGSQETQYF
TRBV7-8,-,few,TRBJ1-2,TGTGCCAGCAGCTTTTTTGGCGAAAGTAATGGCTACACCTTC,CASSFFGESNGYTF
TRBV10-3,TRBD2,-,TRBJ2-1,TGTGCCATCAGTGGGACTAGCGGGAGCGTCGATGAGCAGTTCTTC,CAISGTSGSVDEQFF
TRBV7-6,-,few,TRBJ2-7,TGTGCCAGCAGCGGGACACCCGAATGGGGGTTTTACGAGCAGTACTTC,CASSGTPEWGFYEQYF